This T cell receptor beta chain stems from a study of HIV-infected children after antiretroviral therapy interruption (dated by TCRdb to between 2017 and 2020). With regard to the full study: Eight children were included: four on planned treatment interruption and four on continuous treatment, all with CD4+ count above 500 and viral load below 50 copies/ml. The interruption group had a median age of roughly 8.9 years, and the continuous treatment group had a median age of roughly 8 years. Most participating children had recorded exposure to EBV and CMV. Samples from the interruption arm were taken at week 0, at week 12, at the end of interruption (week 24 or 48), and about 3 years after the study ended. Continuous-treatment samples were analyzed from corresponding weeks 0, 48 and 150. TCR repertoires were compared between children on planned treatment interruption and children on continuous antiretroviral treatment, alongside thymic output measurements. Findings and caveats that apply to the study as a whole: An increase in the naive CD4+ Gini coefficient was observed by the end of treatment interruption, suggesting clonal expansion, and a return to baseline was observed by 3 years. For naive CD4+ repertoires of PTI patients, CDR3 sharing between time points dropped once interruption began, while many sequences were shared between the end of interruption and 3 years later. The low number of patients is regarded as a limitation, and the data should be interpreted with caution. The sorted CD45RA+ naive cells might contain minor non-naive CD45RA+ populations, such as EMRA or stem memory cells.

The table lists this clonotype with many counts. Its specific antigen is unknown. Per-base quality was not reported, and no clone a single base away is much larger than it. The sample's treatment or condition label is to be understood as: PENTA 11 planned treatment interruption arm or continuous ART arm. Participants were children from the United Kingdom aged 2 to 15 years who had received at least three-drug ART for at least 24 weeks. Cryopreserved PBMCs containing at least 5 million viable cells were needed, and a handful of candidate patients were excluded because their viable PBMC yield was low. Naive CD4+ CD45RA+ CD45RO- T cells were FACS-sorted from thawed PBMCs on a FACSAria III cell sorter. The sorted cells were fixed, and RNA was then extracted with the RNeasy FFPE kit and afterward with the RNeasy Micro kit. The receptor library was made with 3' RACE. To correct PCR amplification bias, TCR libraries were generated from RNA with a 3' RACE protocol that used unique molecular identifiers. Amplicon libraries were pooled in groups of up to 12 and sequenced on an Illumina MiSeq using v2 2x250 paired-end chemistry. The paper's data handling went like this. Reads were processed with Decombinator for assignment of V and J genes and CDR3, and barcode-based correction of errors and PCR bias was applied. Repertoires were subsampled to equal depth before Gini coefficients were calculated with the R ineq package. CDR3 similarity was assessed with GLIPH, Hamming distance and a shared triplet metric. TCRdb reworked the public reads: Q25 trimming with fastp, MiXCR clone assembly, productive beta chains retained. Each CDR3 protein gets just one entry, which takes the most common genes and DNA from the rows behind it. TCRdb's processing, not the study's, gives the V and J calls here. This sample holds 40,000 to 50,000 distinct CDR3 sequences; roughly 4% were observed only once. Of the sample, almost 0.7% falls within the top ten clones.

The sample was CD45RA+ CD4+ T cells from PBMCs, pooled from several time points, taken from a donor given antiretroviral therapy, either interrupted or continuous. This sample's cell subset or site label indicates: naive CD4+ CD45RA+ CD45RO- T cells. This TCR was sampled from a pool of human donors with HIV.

The nucleotide sequence is TGCAGCGTCGCCGCCGACCTGACTTTCTACGAGCAGTACTTC. Its translation is CSVAADLTFYEQYF. The chain links TRBV29-1 with TRBJ2-7, with the D gene not confidently named. The germline V gene sets CDR1 to SQVTM and CDR2 to ANQGSEA. V drops 6 bases and J drops 3 bases, leaving 18 bases in between. Its CDR3 holds 14 amino acids, cysteine through phenylalanine. Only the CDR3 DNA is retained, 42 bases long and in frame from the first base.